This TCR beta chain is from a study of post-analysis software for immune sequencing data. Looking at the study overall: Recorded subtypes: relapsing-remitting, secondary progressive, progressive-relapsing; some patients unannotated. Points from the study as a whole: When patients were compared with controls, a handful of TRBV segments were more frequent, TRBV5-6, TRBV5-1 and TRBV20-1 among them. Those samples that were prepared in the same batch co-clustered strongly by F measure. For normalized Chao1 diversity, multiple sclerosis patients scored significantly lower than controls did.

A remark on this clonotype: The antigen is not known.

CDR3 length: 14 residues. Deletions cut 1 base from V and 3 bases from J, with 9 bases between. Germline CDR1 is LNHNV and CDR2 is YYDKDF (reference sequence). cDNA libraries for TCR beta contained unique molecular identifiers. Each sample of roughly 1 to 11 million input T cells yielded roughly 0.5 million cDNA molecules, so each molecule approximated one T cell. TCRdb reprocessed the PCR reads with MiXCR, giving one entry per CDR3 protein. The sample includes around 500,000 distinct CDR3 sequences, 30% to 40% of them seen just once. This TCR was recovered from a girl between 2 and 17 years old with multiple sclerosis. The sequenced sample was blood. The chain joins TRBV15 to TRBJ1-2, with D perhaps TRBD1 (6 bases). For the CDR3, the DNA is TGTGCCACCAGCAGAGCGGGGGCCCACTATGGCTACACCTTC. It translates to CATSRAGAHYGYTF.